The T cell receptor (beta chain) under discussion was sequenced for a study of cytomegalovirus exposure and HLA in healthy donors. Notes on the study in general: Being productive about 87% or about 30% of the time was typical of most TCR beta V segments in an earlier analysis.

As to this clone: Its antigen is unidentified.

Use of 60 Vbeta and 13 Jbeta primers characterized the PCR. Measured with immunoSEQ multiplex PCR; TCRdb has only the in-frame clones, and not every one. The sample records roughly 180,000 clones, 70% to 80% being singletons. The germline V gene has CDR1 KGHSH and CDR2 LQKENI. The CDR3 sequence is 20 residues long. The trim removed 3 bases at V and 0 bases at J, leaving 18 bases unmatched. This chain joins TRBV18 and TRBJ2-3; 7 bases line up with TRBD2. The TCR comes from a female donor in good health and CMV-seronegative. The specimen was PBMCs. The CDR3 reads CASSPTLLNLLASSTDTQYF. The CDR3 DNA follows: TGTGCCAGCTCACCCACACTACTTAACCTACTAGCGTCTAGCACAGATACGCAGTATTTT.